This section outlines one T cell receptor (beta chain) sequence together with its context. The source of the sample is a study of blood T cell repertoires in COVID-19. Study in general: Italy, Spain and the United States were the sources of the convalescent and acute COVID-19 samples. PBMCs, B-cell-depleted T cells, or T cells were the source of the cDNA or gDNA that made up the material.

The trim removed 11 bases at V and 4 bases at J, leaving 14 bases unmatched. This CDR3 region has 15 residues. Germline V gene lookup returns CDR1 LNHDA and CDR2 SQIVND (reference sequence). In the source study's methods: Counts of nucleated cells, estimated from reference gene primer amplification, were obtained. Here immunoSEQ multiplex PCR was the method, and the copy in TCRdb shows in-frame clones only, minus some. V, J and clone size were drawn from that table, and D and trimming were deduced from the DNA. The sample has about 140,000 clones; 80% to 90% are singletons. The source of this sequence is an older woman with acute or convalescent COVID-19. The V gene is TRBV19, the J gene TRBJ1-3; 7 bases line up with TRBD1. Sequencing was performed on peripheral blood. The CDR3 region has the DNA TGTGCCGCCGCGGCCCGGAGGGGGCAGGGAAACACCATATATTTT. It translates to CAAAARRGQGNTIYF.